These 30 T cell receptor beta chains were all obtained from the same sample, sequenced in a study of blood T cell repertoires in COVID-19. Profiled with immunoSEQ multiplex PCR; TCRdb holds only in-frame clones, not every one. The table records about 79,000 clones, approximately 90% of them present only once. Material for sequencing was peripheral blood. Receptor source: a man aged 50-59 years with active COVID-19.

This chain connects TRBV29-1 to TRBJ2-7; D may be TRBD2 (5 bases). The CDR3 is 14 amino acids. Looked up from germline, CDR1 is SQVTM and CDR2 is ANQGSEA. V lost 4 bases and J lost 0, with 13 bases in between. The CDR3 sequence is CSVVGGESSYEQYF. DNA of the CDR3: TGCAGCGTTGTCGGTGGGGAGAGCTCCTACGAGCAGTACTTC.

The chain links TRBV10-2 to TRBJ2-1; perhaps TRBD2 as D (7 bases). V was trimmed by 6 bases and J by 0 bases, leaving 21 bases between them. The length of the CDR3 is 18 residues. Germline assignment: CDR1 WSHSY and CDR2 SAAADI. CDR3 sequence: CASRNGAGHRSSYNEQFF. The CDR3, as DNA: TGCGCCAGCAGAAATGGAGCGGGACACCGCAGCTCCTACAATGAGCAGTTCTTC.

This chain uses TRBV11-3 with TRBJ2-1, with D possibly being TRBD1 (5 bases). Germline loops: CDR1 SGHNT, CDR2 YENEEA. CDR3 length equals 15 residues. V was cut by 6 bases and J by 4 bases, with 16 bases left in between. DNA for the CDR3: TGTGCCAGCAGACCTCAGGGAATGGGGTACAATGAGCAGTTCTTC. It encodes CASRPQGMGYNEQFF.

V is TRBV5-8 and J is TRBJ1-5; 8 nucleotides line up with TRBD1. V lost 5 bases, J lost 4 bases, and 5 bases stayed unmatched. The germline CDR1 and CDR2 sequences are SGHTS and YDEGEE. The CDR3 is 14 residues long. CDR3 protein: CASSPRTGNQPQHF. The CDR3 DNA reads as TGTGCCAGCAGTCCTAGGACAGGGAATCAGCCCCAGCATTTT.

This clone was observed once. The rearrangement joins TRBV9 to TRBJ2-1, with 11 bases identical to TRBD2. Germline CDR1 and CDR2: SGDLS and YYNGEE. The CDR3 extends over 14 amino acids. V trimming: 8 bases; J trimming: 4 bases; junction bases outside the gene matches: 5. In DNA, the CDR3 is TGTGCCAGTCTTAGCGGGAGGGTGTACAATGAGCAGTTCTTC. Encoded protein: CASLSGRVYNEQFF.

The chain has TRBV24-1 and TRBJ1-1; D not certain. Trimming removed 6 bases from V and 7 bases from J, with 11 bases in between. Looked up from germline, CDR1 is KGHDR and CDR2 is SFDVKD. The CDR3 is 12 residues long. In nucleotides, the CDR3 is TGTGCCACCAGTAAGAGTACCGGTGAAGCTTTCTTT. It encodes CATSKSTGEAFF.

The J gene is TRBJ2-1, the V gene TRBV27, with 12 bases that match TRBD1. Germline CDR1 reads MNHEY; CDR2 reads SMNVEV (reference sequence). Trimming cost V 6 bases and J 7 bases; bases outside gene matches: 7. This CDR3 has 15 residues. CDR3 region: CASRAGTGGFNEQFF. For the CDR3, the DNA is TGTGCCAGCAGAGCCGGGACAGGGGGCTTTAATGAGCAGTTCTTC.

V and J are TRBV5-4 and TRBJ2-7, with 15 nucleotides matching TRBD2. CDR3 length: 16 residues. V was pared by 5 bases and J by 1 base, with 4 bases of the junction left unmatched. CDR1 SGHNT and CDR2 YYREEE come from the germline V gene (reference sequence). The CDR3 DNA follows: TGTGCCAGCAGTTCCGGACTAGCGGGAGGGTCCTACGAGCAGTACTTC. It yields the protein CASSSGLAGGSYEQYF.

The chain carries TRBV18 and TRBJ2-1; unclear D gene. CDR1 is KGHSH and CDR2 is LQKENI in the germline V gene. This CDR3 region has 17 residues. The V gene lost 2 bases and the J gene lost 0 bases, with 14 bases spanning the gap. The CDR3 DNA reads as TGTGCCAGCTCACCAGCGACTTACCCGAGCTCCTACAATGAGCAGTTCTTC. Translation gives CASSPATYPSSYNEQFF.

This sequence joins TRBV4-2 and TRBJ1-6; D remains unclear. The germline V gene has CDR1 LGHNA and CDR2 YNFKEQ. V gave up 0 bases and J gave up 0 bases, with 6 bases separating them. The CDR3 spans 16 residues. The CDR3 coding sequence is TGTGCCAGCAGCCAAGATTCCGGCTCCTATAATTCACCCCTCCACTTT. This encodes CASSQDSGSYNSPLHF.

The CDR3 coding sequence is TGTGCCAGCAGCTACCAAACCGGGACAGGGGATGGCTACACCTTC. It encodes CASSYQTGTGDGYTF. The chain carries TRBV7-2 and TRBJ1-2, with 10 bases matching TRBD1. CDR3 length equals 15 residues. V was pared by 4 bases and J by 6 bases, with 8 bases of the junction left unmatched. Per germline, CDR1 SGHTA and CDR2 FQGNSA.

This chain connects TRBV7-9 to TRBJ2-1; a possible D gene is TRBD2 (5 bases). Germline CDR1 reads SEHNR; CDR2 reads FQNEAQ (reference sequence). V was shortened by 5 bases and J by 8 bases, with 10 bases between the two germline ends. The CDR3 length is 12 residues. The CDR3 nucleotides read TGTGCCAGCAGCGGGAGTGGCCATGAGCAGTTCTTC. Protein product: CASSGSGHEQFF.

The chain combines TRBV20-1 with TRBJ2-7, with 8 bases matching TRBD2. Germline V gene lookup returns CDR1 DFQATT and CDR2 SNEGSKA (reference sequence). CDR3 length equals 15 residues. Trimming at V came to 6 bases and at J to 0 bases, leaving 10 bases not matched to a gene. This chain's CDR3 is CSASPTSGSSYEQYF. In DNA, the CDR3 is TGCAGTGCCAGTCCCACTAGCGGTAGCTCCTACGAGCAGTACTTC.

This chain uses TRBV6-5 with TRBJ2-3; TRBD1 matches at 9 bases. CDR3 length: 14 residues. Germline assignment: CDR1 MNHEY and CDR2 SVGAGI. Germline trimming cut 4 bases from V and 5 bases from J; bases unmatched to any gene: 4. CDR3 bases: TGTGCCAGCAGTTGGGGGACAGGGATAGATACGCAGTATTTT. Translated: CASSWGTGIDTQYF.

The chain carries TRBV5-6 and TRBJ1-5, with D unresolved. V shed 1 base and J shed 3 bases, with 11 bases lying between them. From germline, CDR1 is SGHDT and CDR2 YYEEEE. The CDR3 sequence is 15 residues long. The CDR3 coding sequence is TGTGCCAGCAGCTTGCGTCTAACCAACAATCAGCCCCAGCATTTT. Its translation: CASSLRLTNNQPQHF.

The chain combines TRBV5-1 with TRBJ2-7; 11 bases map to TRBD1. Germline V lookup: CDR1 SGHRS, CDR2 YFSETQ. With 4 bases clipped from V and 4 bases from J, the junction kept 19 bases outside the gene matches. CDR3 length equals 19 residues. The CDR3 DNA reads TGCGCCAGCAGCCCGGGACAGGGGGGCTTTATCGGGAGAAGGTACGAGCAGTACTTC. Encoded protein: CASSPGQGGFIGRRYEQYF.

The CDR3 nucleotides read TGTGCCAGCAGGGAGGGGGCCCCCGGTCGCTACACCTTC. This codes for CASREGAPGRYTF. J is TRBJ1-2 and V is TRBV6-5, with 7 bases fitting TRBD1. CDR3 size: 13 residues. Germline V CDR1 and CDR2: MNHEY, SVGAGI. The V and J ends lost 6 bases and 9 bases, in that order; junction bases with no gene match: 10.

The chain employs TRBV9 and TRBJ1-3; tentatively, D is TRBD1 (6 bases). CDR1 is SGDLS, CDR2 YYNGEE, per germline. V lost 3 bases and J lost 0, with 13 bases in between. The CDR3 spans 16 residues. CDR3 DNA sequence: TGTGCCAGCAGCGGAGATAGGGGGATCTCTGGAAACACCATATATTTT. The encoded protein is CASSGDRGISGNTIYF.

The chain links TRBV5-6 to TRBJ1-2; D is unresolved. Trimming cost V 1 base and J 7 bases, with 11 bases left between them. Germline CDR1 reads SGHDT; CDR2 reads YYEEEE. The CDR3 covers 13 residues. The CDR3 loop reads CASSLMVGSGYTF. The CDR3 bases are TGTGCCAGCAGCTTGATGGTAGGGAGTGGCTACACCTTC.

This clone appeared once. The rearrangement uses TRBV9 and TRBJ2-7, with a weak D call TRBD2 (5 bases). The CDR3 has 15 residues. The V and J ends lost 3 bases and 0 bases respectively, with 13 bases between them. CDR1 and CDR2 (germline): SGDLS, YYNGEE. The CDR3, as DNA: TGTGCCAGCAGCGCCCACCACGGACTCTCCTACGAGCAGTACTTC. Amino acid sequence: CASSAHHGLSYEQYF.

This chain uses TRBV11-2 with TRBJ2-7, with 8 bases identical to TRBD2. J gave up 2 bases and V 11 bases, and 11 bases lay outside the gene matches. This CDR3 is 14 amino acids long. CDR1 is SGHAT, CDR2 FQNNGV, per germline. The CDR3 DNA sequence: TGTGCCTCCTCCTACAGCGGGGGCGCCTACGAGCAGTACTTC. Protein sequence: CASSYSGGAYEQYF.

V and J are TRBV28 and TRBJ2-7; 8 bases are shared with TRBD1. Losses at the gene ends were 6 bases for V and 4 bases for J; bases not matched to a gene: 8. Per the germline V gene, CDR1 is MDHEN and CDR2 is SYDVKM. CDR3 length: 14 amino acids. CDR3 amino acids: CASSLRGLVYEQYF. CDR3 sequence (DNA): TGTGCCAGCAGCCTCAGGGGGCTGGTTTACGAGCAGTACTTC.

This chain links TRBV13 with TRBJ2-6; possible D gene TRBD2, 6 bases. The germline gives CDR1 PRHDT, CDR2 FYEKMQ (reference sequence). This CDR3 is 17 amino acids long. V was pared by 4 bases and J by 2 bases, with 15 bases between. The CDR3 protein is CASSYPPASAGANVLTF. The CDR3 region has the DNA TGTGCCAGCAGCTACCCCCCGGCTAGCGCTGGGGCCAACGTCCTGACTTTC. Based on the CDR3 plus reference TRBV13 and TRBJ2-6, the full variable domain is AAGVIQSPRHLIKEKRETATLKCYPIPRHDTVYWYQQGPGQDPQFLISFYEKMQSDKGSIPDRFSAQQFSDYHSELNMSSLELGDSALYFCASSYPPASAGANVLTFGAGSRLTVL.

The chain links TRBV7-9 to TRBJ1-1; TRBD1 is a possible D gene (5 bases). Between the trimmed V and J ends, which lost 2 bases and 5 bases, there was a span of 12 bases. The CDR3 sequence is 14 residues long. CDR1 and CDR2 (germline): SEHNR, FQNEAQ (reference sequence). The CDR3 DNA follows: TGTGCCAGCAGCTTATCAGGGTCAAGGACTGAAGCTTTCTTT. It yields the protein CASSLSGSRTEAFF.

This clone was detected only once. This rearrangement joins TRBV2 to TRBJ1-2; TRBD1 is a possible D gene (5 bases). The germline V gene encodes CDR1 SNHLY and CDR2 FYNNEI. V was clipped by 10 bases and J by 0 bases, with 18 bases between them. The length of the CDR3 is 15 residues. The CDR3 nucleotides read TGTGCCAAAACCCAACAGACAGCTACTAACTATGGCTACACCTTC. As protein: CAKTQQTATNYGYTF.

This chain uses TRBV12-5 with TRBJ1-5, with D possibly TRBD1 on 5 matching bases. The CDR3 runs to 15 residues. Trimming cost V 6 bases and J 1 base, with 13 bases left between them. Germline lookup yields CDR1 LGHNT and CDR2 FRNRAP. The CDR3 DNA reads TGTGCTAGTGGGCGAACAGCAGGGAGCAATCAGCCCCAGCATTTT. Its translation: CASGRTAGSNQPQHF.

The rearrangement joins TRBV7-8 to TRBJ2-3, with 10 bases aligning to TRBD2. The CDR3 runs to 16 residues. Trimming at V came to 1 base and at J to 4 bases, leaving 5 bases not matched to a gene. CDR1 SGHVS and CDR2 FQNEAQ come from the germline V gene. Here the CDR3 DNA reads TGTGCCAGCAGCTTAGGCAGCGGGGGGGCTGCAGATACGCAGTATTTT. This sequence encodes CASSLGSGGAADTQYF.

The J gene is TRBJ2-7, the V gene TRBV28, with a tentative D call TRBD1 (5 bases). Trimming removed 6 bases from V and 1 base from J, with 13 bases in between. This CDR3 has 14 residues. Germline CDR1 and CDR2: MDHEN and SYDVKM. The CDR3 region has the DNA TGTGCCAGCAGCCTAAGGGGCGGATCCTACGAGCAGTACTTC. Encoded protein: CASSLRGGSYEQYF.

Written as DNA, the CDR3 is TGTGCCAGCACCGGACTAGCGGGAGGCACCGGGGAGCTGTTTTTT. Translating it yields CASTGLAGGTGELFF. V is TRBV6-5 and J is TRBJ2-2; 14 bases match TRBD2. CDR1 is MNHEY, CDR2 SVGAGI, per germline. J was trimmed by 4 bases and V by 7 bases; bases with no gene match: 2. The CDR3 is 15 amino acids.

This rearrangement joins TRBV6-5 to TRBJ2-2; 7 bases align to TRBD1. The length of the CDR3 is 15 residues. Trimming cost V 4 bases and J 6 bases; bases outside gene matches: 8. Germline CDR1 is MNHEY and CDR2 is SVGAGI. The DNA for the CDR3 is TGTGCCAGCAGTTCTAAGGGGGCGCGATCCGGGGAGCTGTTTTTT. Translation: CASSSKGARSGELFF.